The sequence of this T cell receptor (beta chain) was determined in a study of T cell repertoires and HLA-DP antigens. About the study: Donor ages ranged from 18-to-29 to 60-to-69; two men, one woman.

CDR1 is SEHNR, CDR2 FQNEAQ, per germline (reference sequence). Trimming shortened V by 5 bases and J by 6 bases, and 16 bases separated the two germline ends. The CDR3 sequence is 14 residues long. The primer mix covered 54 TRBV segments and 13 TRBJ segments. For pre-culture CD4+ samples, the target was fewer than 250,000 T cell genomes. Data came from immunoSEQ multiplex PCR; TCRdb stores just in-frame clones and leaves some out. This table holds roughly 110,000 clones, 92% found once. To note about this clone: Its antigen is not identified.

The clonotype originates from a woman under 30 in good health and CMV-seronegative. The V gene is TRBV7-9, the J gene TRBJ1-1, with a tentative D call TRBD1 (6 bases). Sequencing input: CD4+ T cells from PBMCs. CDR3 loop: CASSATTGLPEAFF. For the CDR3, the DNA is TGTGCCAGCAGCGCGACTACAGGGTTGCCTGAAGCTTTCTTT.